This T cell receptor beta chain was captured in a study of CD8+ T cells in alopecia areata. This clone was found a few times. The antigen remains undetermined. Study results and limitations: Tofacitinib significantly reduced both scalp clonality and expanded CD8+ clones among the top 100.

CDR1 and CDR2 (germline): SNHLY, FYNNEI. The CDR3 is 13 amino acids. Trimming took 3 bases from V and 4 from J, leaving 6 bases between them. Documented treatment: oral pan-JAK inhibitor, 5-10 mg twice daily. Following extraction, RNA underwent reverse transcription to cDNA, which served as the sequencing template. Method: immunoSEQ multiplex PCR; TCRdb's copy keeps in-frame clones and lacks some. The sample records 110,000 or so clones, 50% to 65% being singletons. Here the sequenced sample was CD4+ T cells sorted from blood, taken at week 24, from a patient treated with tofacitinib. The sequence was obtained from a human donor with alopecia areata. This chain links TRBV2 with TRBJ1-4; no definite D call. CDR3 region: CASSDRGNEKLFF. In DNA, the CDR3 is TGTGCCAGCAGTGATCGGGGTAATGAAAAACTGTTTTTT.